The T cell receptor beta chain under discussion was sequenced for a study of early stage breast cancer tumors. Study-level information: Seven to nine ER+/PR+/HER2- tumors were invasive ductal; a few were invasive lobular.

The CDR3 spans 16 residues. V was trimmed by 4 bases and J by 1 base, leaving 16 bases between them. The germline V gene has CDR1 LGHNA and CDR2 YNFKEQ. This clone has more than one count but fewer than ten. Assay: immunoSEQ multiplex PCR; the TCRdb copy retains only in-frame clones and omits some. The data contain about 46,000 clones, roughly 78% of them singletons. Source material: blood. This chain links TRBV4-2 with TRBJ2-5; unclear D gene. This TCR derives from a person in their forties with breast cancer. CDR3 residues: CASSPQERQTQETQYF. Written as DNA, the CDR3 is TGTGCCAGCAGCCCCCAGGAGAGGCAGACCCAAGAGACCCAGTACTTC.